This T cell receptor beta chain was captured by sequencing in a study of T cell responses to AZD1222 COVID-19 vaccine. Study as a whole: Combined were second doses at about 4 or about 12 weeks. General study findings and limits: Most donors were white British and more were female, and clonal diversity was possibly underestimated. Repertoires were collected only later (after the peak T cell response had occurred). Recipients of two AZD1222 doses showed rising Spike-specific TCR breadth and depth.

Comments on this clone: Antigen specificity is unknown.

This table comes from immunoSEQ multiplex PCR, and its TCRdb copy is limited to in-frame clones, with some not included. The table has 80,000 to 100,000 clones, about 88% seen once. The CDR3 has 13 residues. V was clipped by 3 bases and J by 7 bases; unmatched bases: 0. Germline-derived CDR1 and CDR2 are LGHNA and YNFKEQ. The origin of this receptor is an adult in good health. This chain connects TRBV4-2 to TRBJ1-6; 7 bases agree with TRBD1. Sequenced here: peripheral blood, sampled on day 0 of AZD1222 vaccination. In nucleotides, the CDR3 is TGTGCCAGCAGCCAGGGACAGAATTCACCCCTCCACTTT. Its translation: CASSQGQNSPLHF.